This T cell receptor beta chain was obtained from a study of regulatory T cells in long-lasting Graves disease. Study conclusions and caveats: TRBV28, TRBJ1-2 and TRBJ2-5 were favored in persistent disease.

The sample's time point: newly diagnosed GD, antithyroid drugs for less than 3 months. Extracted PBMC RNA gave rise to the TCR library. Library construction for TCR beta used iRepertoire HTBI primers and Arm-PCR of CDR3 regions. TCRdb redid the calling of the multiplex PCR reads with MiXCR, one entry per CDR3 protein. This table holds roughly 500,000 distinct CDR3 sequences, 12% to 15% found once. The sample holds a few counts of this clonotype. Its target is not known. J was trimmed by 4 bases and V by 2 bases; bases with no gene match: 8. Germline CDR1 SGHNT, CDR2 YYREEE (reference sequence). The CDR3 is made up of 15 amino acids. These records were also assigned to another study, of T cells in Graves' hyperthyroidism and ophthalmopathy. That work contributes: In making diagnoses, clinical symptoms, serum thyroxine and TRAb, thyroid ultrasound and orbital computed tomography were all used. The HTBI set primed first-round TCR CDR3 RT-PCR.

This sequence originates from a woman aged 45-65 years with Graves disease. Sequencing used peripheral blood mononuclear cells (PBMCs), obtained at new diagnosis, from a patient treated with antithyroid drugs. J is TRBJ2-7 and V is TRBV5-4, with 8 bases identical to TRBD2. The CDR3 protein is CASSLGLAVEYEQYF. In nucleotides, the CDR3 is TGTGCCAGCAGCTTAGGACTAGCTGTGGAGTACGAGCAGTACTTC.